The TCR beta chain described here comes from a study of PD-1 and CTLA-4 blockade in melanoma. TCRdb keeps only in-frame clones here, not all; method: immunoSEQ multiplex PCR. The table shows around 21,000 clones, with approximately 88% occurring only once. Per the germline V gene, CDR1 is SGHAT and CDR2 is FQNNGV. The V and J ends lost 5 bases and 7 bases respectively, with 28 bases between them. This CDR3 spans 18 amino acids. This clone showed up just once. The input for sequencing was CD8+ T cells from peripheral blood, taken before anti-PD-1 treatment. This TCR came from a human donor with melanoma. The chain links TRBV11-2 to TRBJ2-3; no reliable D call. This CDR3 reads CASSPSISRRPGGYTQYF. In nucleotides, the CDR3 is TGTGCCAGCAGCCCCAGCATCTCGAGGAGACCTGGTGGCTATACGCAGTATTTT.